What follows are 27 T cell receptor beta chains derived from one specimen sequenced in a study of sequential checkpoint blockade in melanoma. Treatment given: randomized to nivolumab then ipilimumab (arm A) or the reverse (arm B). Profiled with immunoSEQ multiplex PCR; TCRdb holds only in-frame clones, not every one. This sample carries approximately 20,000 clones, roughly 28% of them seen once, and the ten largest clones take roughly 7.2%. The material sequenced was tumor tissue (inferred from file names), taken from a patient given nivolumab and ipilimumab in sequence. The receptors shown here come from a human donor with melanoma.

The V gene is TRBV9, the J gene TRBJ2-3; TRBD1 matches 12 bases. Trimming cost V 4 bases and J 1 base; bases outside gene matches: 13. The CDR3 totals 19 residues. Germline assignment: CDR1 SGDLS and CDR2 YYNGEE. The CDR3, as DNA: TGTGCCAGCAGCCATACCCGGGACAGGGGGCGCGAGGGCACAGATACGCAGTATTTT. Amino acid sequence: CASSHTRDRGREGTDTQYF.

The CDR3 bases are TGTGCCAGCAGCCCGAGGACGGGGTCCTACGAGCAGTACTTC. The encoded protein is CASSPRTGSYEQYF. The J gene is TRBJ2-7, the V gene TRBV14, with D maybe TRBD2 (5 bases). V was clipped by 4 bases and J by 1 base, with 11 bases between them. Per the germline V gene, CDR1 is SGHDN and CDR2 is FVKESK. The CDR3 spans 14 residues. Filled out from reference TRBV14 and TRBJ2-7, the complete variable domain reads EAGVTQFPSHSVIEKGQTVTLRCDPISGHDNLYWYRRVMGKEIKFLLHFVKESKQDESGMPNNRFLAERTGGTYSTLKVQPAELEDSGVYFCASSPRTGSYEQYFGPGTRLTVT.

The V call is TRBV6-8, the J call TRBJ1-2, with 8 bases aligning to TRBD1. Unmatched junction bases numbered 5, after V lost 4 bases and J lost 7 bases. Germline assignment: CDR1 MNHGY and CDR2 SAAAGT. The CDR3 totals 13 residues. The CDR3 sequence is CASSWSGGSGYTF. For the CDR3, the DNA is TGTGCCAGCAGTTGGTCAGGGGGCTCTGGCTACACCTTC.

The table lists this clone with a few counts. CDR3 region: CASTNAFQETQYF. The CDR3 coding sequence is TGTGCCAGCACCAACGCATTCCAAGAGACCCAGTACTTC. The rearrangement joins TRBV7-1 to TRBJ2-5; D is undetermined. TRBV7-1 is designated an ORF whose function remains uncertain. The CDR3 spans 13 residues. Trimming shortened V by 7 bases and J by 1 base, and 10 bases separated the two germline ends.

The CDR3 sequence: CASSQDLGDSDYGYTF. CDR3 nucleotides: TGCGCCAGCAGCCAAGACTTGGGGGACTCGGACTATGGCTACACCTTC. The V gene is TRBV4-1, the J gene TRBJ1-2; maybe TRBD1 (5 bases). CDR3 length equals 16 residues. Germline V lookup: CDR1 MGHRA, CDR2 YSYEKL. V lost 0 bases and J lost 3, with 14 bases in between.

The chain combines TRBV7-7 with TRBJ2-7, with D perhaps matching TRBD1 (5 bases). The ends were cut back, 5 bases at V and 1 base at J, with 15 bases in the middle. The CDR3 extends over 15 amino acids. Germline CDR1 and CDR2: SSHAT and FNYEAQ (reference sequence). In DNA form, the CDR3 reads TGTGCCAGCAGCCAAGAAACGACAGTTTCCTACGAGCAGTACTTC. Amino acid sequence: CASSQETTVSYEQYF.

This clone was seen at least ten times. The chain joins TRBV11-3 to TRBJ1-5; D may be TRBD1 (6 bases). V lost 5 bases and J lost 4, with 15 bases in between. The germline gives CDR1 SGHNT, CDR2 YENEEA. The CDR3 consists of 15 residues. CDR3 sequence reads: CASSPSGTGNQPQHF. In DNA form, the CDR3 reads TGTGCCAGCAGCCCCTCCGGAACAGGGAATCAGCCCCAGCATTTT.

The chain is built from TRBV5-1 and TRBJ1-1, with D perhaps TRBD1 (5 bases). CDR3 length equals 14 residues. Trimming removed 2 bases from V and 4 bases from J, with 12 bases in between. From germline, CDR1 is SGHRS and CDR2 YFSETQ. Here the CDR3 reads CASSFRLGGTEAFF. CDR3 coding DNA: TGCGCCAGCAGCTTTAGGTTGGGGGGCACTGAAGCTTTCTTT.

The rearrangement uses TRBV11-3 and TRBJ2-1; 9 positions agree with TRBD2. Per the germline V gene, CDR1 is SGHNT and CDR2 is YENEEA. The ends lost 3 bases at V and 8 bases at J; junction bases unmatched: 8. The CDR3 is made up of 15 amino acids. The CDR3 nucleotides are TGTGCCAGCAGCTTGAAGCCTAGCGGGGTCTATGAGCAGTTCTTC. The encoded protein is CASSLKPSGVYEQFF. Combining the CDR3 with reference TRBV11-3 and TRBJ2-1 gives the whole variable domain EAGVVQSPRYKIIEKKQPVAFWCNPISGHNTLYWYLQNLGQGPELLIRYENEEAVDDSQLPKDRFSAERLKGVDSTLKIQPAELGDSAVYLCASSLKPSGVYEQFFGPGTRLTVL.

The V gene is TRBV30, the J gene TRBJ1-1; D gene ambiguous. The CDR3 sequence is 12 residues long. V dropped 5 bases and J dropped 1 base, with 8 bases sitting between them. Germline CDR1 GTSNPN, CDR2 SVGIG (reference sequence). In DNA, the CDR3 is TGTGCCTGGGGTCCGACGAACACTGAAGCTTTCTTT. Protein product: CAWGPTNTEAFF.

The chain carries TRBV6-8 and TRBJ2-7; D possibly corresponds to TRBD1 (6 bases). Trimming took off 8 bases at V and 0 bases at J, with 17 bases between the two ends. Germline loops: CDR1 MNHGY, CDR2 SAAAGT. CDR3 length equals 15 residues. CDR3 in DNA: TGTGCCAGCTCGGTAGACAGGCACCCCTCCTACGAGCAGTACTTC. Translating gives CASSVDRHPSYEQYF.

This clone came up many times. The chain links TRBV11-3 to TRBJ2-6; D not resolved. The V end lost 2 bases, the J end lost 0 bases, and 8 bases lay between the germline ends. Germline CDR1 SGHNT, CDR2 YENEEA. CDR3 length equals 16 residues. In nucleotides, the CDR3 is TGTGCCAGCAGCTTAACTGTAAGCTCTGGGGCCAACGTCCTGACTTTC. Translated, it gives CASSLTVSSGANVLTF.

This rearrangement joins TRBV11-3 to TRBJ1-2; possibly TRBD1 for D (5 bases). V lost 5 bases and J 7 bases, leaving 17 bases between the germline ends. The V gene's germline CDR1 is SGHNT and CDR2 YENEEA. The CDR3 has 14 amino acids. CDR3 loop: CASSLRVLVTGYTF. The CDR3 nucleotides are TGTGCCAGCAGCCTCAGGGTGCTAGTTACTGGCTACACCTTC.

This clone was detected only a few times. The chain carries TRBV6-1 and TRBJ1-1; no reliable D call. CDR3 length equals 13 residues. Germline-derived CDR1 and CDR2 are MNHNS and SASEGT. Between the trimmed V and J ends, which lost 0 bases and 3 bases, there was a span of 5 bases. CDR3 coding DNA: TGTGCCAGCAGTGAAGCGTTTCACACTGAAGCTTTCTTT. Translating gives CASSEAFHTEAFF.

This clone came up many times. This chain joins TRBV9 and TRBJ1-2, with 11 positions matching TRBD1. Germline CDR1 reads SGDLS; CDR2 reads YYNGEE. This CDR3 has 15 amino acids. Losses at the gene ends were 5 bases for V and 3 bases for J; bases not matched to a gene: 6. CDR3 amino acids: CASSSRTGGYYGYTF. CDR3 bases: TGTGCCAGCAGTTCCCGGACAGGGGGCTACTATGGCTACACCTTC.

This clone showed up just once. This sequence joins TRBV18 and TRBJ2-5; 12 nucleotides agree with TRBD1. From germline, CDR1 is KGHSH and CDR2 LQKENI. The junction had 14 bases not matched to a gene; V was cut back by 2 bases and J by 4 bases. The CDR3 is 19 amino acids. The CDR3 loop is CASSPGFGTGGTFGETQYF. CDR3 in DNA: TGTGCCAGCTCACCAGGTTTTGGGACAGGGGGCACCTTCGGAGAGACCCAGTACTTC.

This clone was observed a few times. This chain joins TRBV11-3 and TRBJ2-1, with TRBD2 matching 8 bases. The CDR3 covers 14 residues. J was trimmed by 7 bases and V by 5 bases; bases with no gene match: 7. Per the germline V gene, CDR1 is SGHNT and CDR2 is YENEEA. CDR3 region: CASSRSGGGNEQFF. The DNA of the CDR3 is TGTGCCAGCAGCCGAAGCGGGGGAGGGAATGAGCAGTTCTTC.

The genes are TRBV12-2 and TRBJ1-4. TRBV12-2 is designated a pseudogene. The CDR3 extends over 16 amino acids. The DNA for the CDR3 is TGTGCCACCTCCAGTGGGTTGGGACGGCGGGATGAAAAACTGTTTTTT. Its translation is CATSSGLGRRDEKLFF.

This chain uses TRBV15 with TRBJ1-5, with 7 bases aligning to TRBD1. V was clipped by 1 base and J by 6 bases; unmatched bases: 9. CDR1 and CDR2 (germline): LNHNV, YYDKDF (reference sequence). The CDR3 spans 16 residues. CDR3 in DNA: TGTGCCACCAGCAGAGGGCTAACAGGGGATGGTCAGCCCCAGCATTTT. Translated: CATSRGLTGDGQPQHF.

This clone has at least ten counts. V usage is TRBV12-5 and J usage is TRBJ1-1; 10 bases fit TRBD1. Germline CDR1 LGHNT, CDR2 FRNRAP. CDR3 length: 16 amino acids. CDR3 in amino acids: CATVGDRGFQNTEAFF. CDR3 DNA sequence: TGTGCCACGGTCGGGGACAGGGGATTCCAGAACACTGAAGCTTTCTTT.

The chain recombines TRBV6-8 with TRBJ2-5; D possibly corresponds to TRBD2 (6 bases). Germline CDR1 and CDR2: MNHGY and SAAAGT. This CDR3 spans 15 amino acids. The germline V and J ends were trimmed by 6 bases and 2 bases, with 16 bases remaining between them. The CDR3: CASSQGLSIQETQYF. In DNA form, the CDR3 reads TGTGCCAGCAGCCAGGGACTTTCGATACAAGAGACCCAGTACTTC.

V gene TRBV5-1 combines with J gene TRBJ1-2; D unresolved. The CDR3 is 14 amino acids. Per the germline V gene, CDR1 is SGHRS and CDR2 is YFSETQ. V dropped 0 bases and J dropped 0 bases, with 6 bases sitting between them. DNA for the CDR3: TGCGCCAGCAGCTTGGCCGAGTCTAACTATGGCTACACCTTC. This codes for CASSLAESNYGYTF. The complete variable domain, with remaining parts taken from reference TRBV5-1 and TRBJ1-2, reads KAGVTQTPRYLIKTRGQQVTLSCSPISGHRSVSWYQQTPGQGLQFLFEYFSETQRNKGNFPGRFSGRQFSNSRSEMNVSTLELGDSALYLCASSLAESNYGYTFGSGTRLTVV.

The chain joins TRBV9 to TRBJ1-2; 7 bases line up with TRBD1. V lost 4 bases and J lost 1; bases outside the gene matches: 4. The CDR3 is 14 amino acids. The germline gives CDR1 SGDLS, CDR2 YYNGEE. CDR3: CASSSGQLNYGYTF. The CDR3 DNA is TGTGCCAGCAGCTCGGGACAGCTTAACTATGGCTACACCTTC.

The chain carries TRBV28 and TRBJ1-1, with 8 bases aligning to TRBD1. CDR1 MDHEN and CDR2 SYDVKM come from the germline V gene. The CDR3 loop spans 17 amino acids. With V trimmed by 5 bases and J by 1 base, 12 bases remained unmatched. CDR3 protein: CASSPRTGRRRNTEAFF. As DNA, the CDR3 is TGTGCCAGCAGTCCCCGGACAGGGCGACGTAGGAACACTGAAGCTTTCTTT.

The chain recombines TRBV6-8 with TRBJ1-1; a weak D match, TRBD1 (6 bases). Germline V lookup: CDR1 MNHGY, CDR2 SAAAGT. The CDR3 consists of 15 residues. The V end was cut by 6 bases, the J end by 0 bases, with 14 bases between. The CDR3, as DNA: TGTGCCAGCAGGAATCGGGGGGCAGTGAACACTGAAGCTTTCTTT. The encoded protein is CASRNRGAVNTEAFF.

This clone was seen more than once but under ten times. V usage is TRBV11-3 and J usage is TRBJ2-3; 12 bases align to TRBD2. The CDR3 covers 16 residues. V lost 4 bases, J lost 4 bases, and 6 bases stayed unmatched. The V gene's germline CDR1 is SGHNT and CDR2 YENEEA. The DNA for the CDR3 is TGTGCCAGCAGCTCCCGACTAGCGGGGGTTTCAGATACGCAGTATTTT. Its translation is CASSSRLAGVSDTQYF.

CDR3 DNA: TGCGCCAGCAGCCTCACGGGACGGGTAGGCGAAAAACTGTTTTTT. Amino acids: CASSLTGRVGEKLFF. This chain joins TRBV5-1 and TRBJ1-4; tentative D call: TRBD1 (5 bases). The CDR3 has 15 amino acids. Germline V gene lookup returns CDR1 SGHRS and CDR2 YFSETQ. Trimming left V 4 bases short and J 8 bases short, with 18 bases between.